The 20 T cell receptor beta chains given below trace back to one sample, sequenced in a study of Ad26.COV2.S vaccination and SARS-CoV-2 variants. As to treatment: approximately 18 received Ad26.COV2.S at low or high dose, single or two shots; about 5 received placebo; per-sample allocation not given. At day 63 after the first vaccine or placebo injection, samples were drawn. TCRdb keeps only in-frame clones here, not all; method: immunoSEQ multiplex PCR. The data contain over 300,000 clones, 83% of them singletons. The specimen was peripheral blood, collected in a trial of Ad26.COV2.S vaccine versus placebo. The receptors were gathered from a person aged 18 to 59 who received the Ad26.COV2.S COVID-19 vaccine or a placebo.

The chain joins TRBV2 to TRBJ2-5, with 13 bases identical to TRBD2. The CDR3 runs 14 residues. Trimming at V came to 9 bases and at J to 2 bases, leaving 3 bases not matched to a gene. Germline V gene sequence: CDR1 SNHLY, CDR2 FYNNEI. The CDR3 reads CARGTSGIQETQYF. CDR3 DNA: TGTGCCAGGGGGACTAGCGGGATACAAGAGACCCAGTACTTC.

A few counts support this clone. The chain combines TRBV10-3 with TRBJ2-1, with TRBD2 matching over 10 bases. CDR3 size: 16 residues. V trimming: 7 bases; J trimming: 8 bases; junction bases outside the gene matches: 14. CDR1 ENHRY and CDR2 SYGVKD come from the germline V gene. For the CDR3, the DNA is TGTGCCATCACCCCCCCCCAGCGGGGGGGCCAGGATGAGCAGTTCTTC. This gives the protein CAITPPQRGGQDEQFF.

This chain connects TRBV19 to TRBJ2-7; 11 positions agree with TRBD2. The CDR3 consists of 15 residues. The junction had 5 bases not matched to a gene; V was cut back by 3 bases and J by 4 bases. Germline CDR1 LNHDA, CDR2 SQIVND (reference sequence). CDR3 loop: CASSIQLAGGYEQYF. The CDR3 bases are TGTGCCAGTAGTATCCAGCTAGCGGGAGGATACGAGCAGTACTTC.

V usage is TRBV19 and J usage is TRBJ2-7; D may be TRBD1 or TRBD2 (7 bases each). The CDR3 consists of 15 residues. The germline V and J ends were trimmed by 4 bases and 3 bases, with 16 bases remaining between them. Germline assignment: CDR1 LNHDA and CDR2 SQIVND (reference sequence). The CDR3 DNA is TGTGCCAGTAGTACCGCAGGGGGGGGTCTCTACGAGCAGTACTTC. It is translated as CASSTAGGGLYEQYF. The whole variable domain, remainder taken from reference TRBV19 and TRBJ2-7, is DGGITQSPKYLFRKEGQNVTLSCEQNLNHDAMYWYRQDPGQGLRLIYYSQIVNDFQKGDIAEGYSVSREKKESFPLTVTSAQKNPTAFYLCASSTAGGGLYEQYFGPGTRLTVT.

The chain links TRBV2 to TRBJ2-3; D remains unclear. This CDR3 comprises 15 residues. The V and J ends lost 1 base and 0 bases respectively, with 8 bases between them. CDR1 is SNHLY and CDR2 is FYNNEI in the germline V gene. CDR3 loop: CASSEGPPSTDTQYF. CDR3 nucleotides: TGTGCCAGCAGTGAAGGCCCACCTAGCACAGATACGCAGTATTTT.

This clone was recorded many times. This chain joins TRBV2 and TRBJ2-1; a weak D match, TRBD2 (7 bases). CDR3 length: 15 amino acids. Between the trimmed V and J ends, which lost 7 bases and 8 bases, there was a span of 21 bases. Germline V lookup: CDR1 SNHLY, CDR2 FYNNEI. The DNA for the CDR3 is TGTGCCAGCAACGGACTTGGGGGGGGCGGGGATGAGCAGTTCTTC. Translation: CASNGLGGGGDEQFF. The variable domain in full, with the rest retrieved from reference TRBV2 and TRBJ2-1, is EPEVTQTPSHQVTQMGQEVILRCVPISNHLYFYWYRQILGQKVEFLVSFYNNEISEKSEIFDDQFSVERPDGSNFTLKIRSTKLEDSAMYFCASNGLGGGGDEQFFGPGTRLTVL.

This chain joins TRBV3-1 (or the pseudogene TRBV3-2) and TRBJ1-2, with 8 bases that match TRBD1. Germline CDR1 is LGHDT and CDR2 is YNNKEL (reference sequence). This CDR3 is 17 amino acids long. V trimming: 4 bases; J trimming: 2 bases; junction bases outside the gene matches: 12. The chain's CDR3 is CASSPPARGQGNYGYTF. The CDR3 nucleotides are TGTGCCAGCAGCCCCCCGGCCAGGGGGCAGGGAAACTATGGCTACACCTTC.

CDR3 in amino acids: CASSQDSFSEAFF. CDR3 nucleotides: TGTGCCAGCAGCCAAGACAGCTTCTCTGAAGCTTTCTTT. The chain carries TRBV3-1 (or the pseudogene TRBV3-2) and TRBJ1-1; D ambiguous. The V end was cut by 0 bases, the J end by 6 bases, with 8 bases between. Germline lookup yields CDR1 LGHDT and CDR2 YNNKEL (reference sequence). CDR3 length: 13 amino acids.

The chain recombines TRBV6-2 or TRBV6-3 with TRBJ2-2; tentative D call: TRBD1 (6 bases). Per the germline V gene, CDR1 is MNHEY and CDR2 is SVGEGT. Trimming took 2 bases from V and 8 from J, leaving 21 bases between them. This CDR3 has 17 amino acids. The CDR3 protein is CASSYPQGRGPSGELFF. Here the CDR3 DNA reads TGTGCCAGCAGTTACCCTCAGGGCAGGGGCCCCTCTGGGGAGCTGTTTTTT.

The gene calls are TRBV19 and TRBJ1-2; 8 bases align to TRBD1. J was trimmed by 0 bases and V by 5 bases; bases with no gene match: 11. Germline loops: CDR1 LNHDA, CDR2 SQIVND (reference sequence). The CDR3 has 17 residues. The CDR3 region is CASSFKGTGGANYGYTF. CDR3 nucleotide sequence: TGTGCCAGTAGTTTCAAGGGGACAGGAGGTGCTAACTATGGCTACACCTTC.

The chain combines TRBV18 with TRBJ2-7, with D possibly being TRBD1 (6 bases). V was clipped by 4 bases and J by 2 bases, with 9 bases between them. The CDR3 contains 13 residues. CDR1 and CDR2 (germline): KGHSH, LQKENI. This chain's CDR3 is CASSLGQTYEQYF. The CDR3 DNA reads as TGTGCCAGCTCACTCGGACAGACCTACGAGCAGTACTTC.

This clone was seen only once. The chain uses TRBV5-1 and TRBJ2-1; D remains unclear. The length of the CDR3 is 12 residues. Per the germline V gene, CDR1 is SGHRS and CDR2 is YFSETQ. Trimming pared 4 bases from V and 5 bases from J, leaving 7 bases between. CDR3 protein: CASSARDNEQFF. For the CDR3, the DNA is TGCGCCAGCAGCGCCCGGGACAATGAGCAGTTCTTC.

This clone was found once. The chain joins TRBV5-1 to TRBJ1-2, with D unclear. Per the germline V gene, CDR1 is SGHRS and CDR2 is YFSETQ. The V end lost 0 bases, the J end lost 0 bases, and 15 bases lay between the germline ends. CDR3 length: 17 amino acids. The CDR3, as DNA: TGCGCCAGCAGCTTGGCCTCGGGAGGTATAGCTAACTATGGCTACACCTTC. It is translated as CASSLASGGIANYGYTF. The full variable domain, rest sourced from reference TRBV5-1 and TRBJ1-2, is KAGVTQTPRYLIKTRGQQVTLSCSPISGHRSVSWYQQTPGQGLQFLFEYFSETQRNKGNFPGRFSGRQFSNSRSEMNVSTLELGDSALYLCASSLASGGIANYGYTFGSGTRLTVV.

As for this clone: At the DNA level, this CDR3 is encoded by other sequences in the same sample as well. This sequence joins TRBV30 and TRBJ2-5; D ambiguous. Trimming shortened V by 2 bases and J by 5 bases, and 6 bases separated the two germline ends. This CDR3 has 11 residues. CDR1 is GTSNPN, CDR2 SVGIG, per germline (reference sequence). This CDR3 is CAWSQGETQYF. The CDR3 nucleotides read TGTGCCTGGAGTCAAGGGGAGACCCAGTACTTC.

The chain carries TRBV5-1 and TRBJ2-2; TRBD1 aligns across 9 bases. The CDR3 has 14 residues. Germline-derived CDR1 and CDR2 are SGHRS and YFSETQ. V trimming: 7 bases; J trimming: 5 bases; junction bases outside the gene matches: 6. CDR3 region: CASVDRGSTGELFF. CDR3 nucleotides: TGCGCCAGCGTAGACAGGGGGTCAACCGGGGAGCTGTTTTTT.

This chain links TRBV12-3 or TRBV12-4 with TRBJ1-2; perhaps TRBD1 as D (6 bases). The CDR3 is 13 residues long. Trimming took 6 bases from V and 5 from J, leaving 13 bases between them. Here the CDR3 DNA reads TGTGCCAGCAGCCTGGGGGCGGGGTATGGCTACACCTTC. Amino acid sequence: CASSLGAGYGYTF.

The chain recombines TRBV5-1 with TRBJ1-3, with D possibly TRBD1 on 6 matching bases. V was shortened by 0 bases and J by 1 base, with 14 bases between the two germline ends. Germline V gene data show CDR1 as SGHRS and CDR2 as YFSETQ. The CDR3 extends over 17 amino acids. CDR3 DNA sequence: TGCGCCAGCAGCTTGGTCACAGGGTCAATATCTGGAAACACCATATATTTT. Protein: CASSLVTGSISGNTIYF.

J is TRBJ2-2 and V is TRBV5-1; TRBD1 might be the D (6 bases). The V and J ends lost 2 bases and 0 bases respectively, with 11 bases between them. The length of the CDR3 is 16 residues. Germline V gene sequence: CDR1 SGHRS, CDR2 YFSETQ. The CDR3 spells CASSLWAGANTGELFF. In DNA form, the CDR3 reads TGCGCCAGCAGCTTATGGGCAGGGGCGAACACCGGGGAGCTGTTTTTT.

The chain carries TRBV7-9 and TRBJ2-7; a possible D gene is TRBD1 (5 bases). This CDR3 spans 12 amino acids. The germline V gene has CDR1 SEHNR and CDR2 FQNEAQ (reference sequence). Trimming removed 5 bases at V and 2 bases at J, with 7 bases between. The CDR3 loop is CASSLGAYEQYF. DNA for the CDR3: TGTGCCAGCAGCCTAGGGGCCTACGAGCAGTACTTC.

The V gene is TRBV19, the J gene TRBJ2-2; 11 nucleotides align to TRBD1. This CDR3 is 17 amino acids long. From germline, CDR1 is LNHDA and CDR2 SQIVND (reference sequence). V lost 1 base, J lost 10 bases, and 11 bases stayed unmatched. CDR3 region: CASSIVGRGQGDKELFF. The CDR3 coding sequence is TGTGCCAGTAGTATAGTAGGCCGGGGACAGGGGGACAAGGAGCTGTTTTTT.